Shown below are 17 T cell receptor beta chains from a single sample sequenced in a study of CD8+ T cells in alopecia areata. Treatment of the sample: oral pan-JAK inhibitor, 5-10 mg twice daily. cDNA reverse transcribed from extracted RNA served as the sequencing template. Assay: immunoSEQ multiplex PCR; the TCRdb copy retains only in-frame clones and omits some. The sample shows 210,000 or so clones, 66% of them seen only once. Sample: CD4+ T cells sorted from blood, taken at approximately week 45, from a patient treated with tofacitinib. All receptors derive from a human donor with alopecia areata.

J is TRBJ1-6 and V is TRBV5-6; 9 nucleotides match TRBD1. CDR1 and CDR2 (germline): SGHDT, YYEEEE. This CDR3 spans 15 amino acids. After removal of 5 bases from V and 7 bases from J, the junction contained 7 bases not matched to a gene. The CDR3 DNA reads as TGTGCCAGCAGGGGGACAGGGACGACGAATTCACCCCTCCACTTT. Amino acid sequence: CASRGTGTTNSPLHF.

This chain links TRBV27 with TRBJ2-1; D gene unclear. Germline lookup yields CDR1 MNHEY and CDR2 SMNVEV (reference sequence). The CDR3 extends over 18 amino acids. Trimming cost V 1 base and J 0 bases, with 16 bases left between them. The CDR3 nucleotides read TGTGCCAGCAGTTTATACCCACCCCGGTCGAGCTCCTACAATGAGCAGTTCTTC. Translating it yields CASSLYPPRSSSYNEQFF.

J is TRBJ1-2 and V is TRBV2; D ambiguous. V dropped 6 bases and J dropped 5 bases, with 13 bases sitting between them. The germline V gene has CDR1 SNHLY and CDR2 FYNNEI. This CDR3 comprises 13 residues. The CDR3 DNA is TGTGCCAGCAGCAGCTTAGGGAATTATGGCTACACCTTC. This translates into CASSSLGNYGYTF.

The genes are TRBV7-3 and TRBJ2-7, with unresolved D. The CDR3 runs 14 residues. V lost 5 bases and J 0 bases, leaving 11 bases between the germline ends. Germline CDR1 and CDR2: SGHTA and FQGTGA. In DNA form, the CDR3 reads TGTGCCAGCAGCCCCCGTCCGAGCTCCTACGAGCAGTACTTC. Protein: CASSPRPSSYEQYF.

V usage is TRBV2 and J usage is TRBJ1-1; possible D gene TRBD1, 6 bases. V was trimmed by 8 bases and J by 4 bases, leaving 14 bases between them. The CDR3 runs 13 residues. Per germline, CDR1 SNHLY and CDR2 FYNNEI. The CDR3, as DNA: TGTGCCAGCGGTACAGGGAGCGGCACTGAAGCTTTCTTT. Amino acids: CASGTGSGTEAFF.

This rearrangement joins TRBV29-1 to TRBJ2-2; perhaps TRBD1 as D (5 bases). The CDR3 consists of 15 residues. V lost 2 bases and J 0 bases, leaving 10 bases between the germline ends. Germline-derived CDR1 and CDR2 are SQVTM and ANQGSEA. The CDR3 is CSVESDKSNTGELFF. The DNA of the CDR3 is TGCAGCGTTGAATCGGACAAATCGAACACCGGGGAGCTGTTTTTT.

The CDR3 nucleotides are TGTGCCAGCAGTCCTTCGGCCGTACCTACTGAAGCTTTCTTT. Protein: CASSPSAVPTEAFF. The rearrangement joins TRBV27 to TRBJ1-1; D uncertain. Trimming cost V 5 bases and J 5 bases, with 15 bases left between them. The germline V gene has CDR1 MNHEY and CDR2 SMNVEV (reference sequence). This CDR3 has 14 residues.

The chain combines TRBV23-1 with TRBJ1-5; D gene unclear. TRBV23-1 is flagged as an ORF with uncertain function. This CDR3 is 16 amino acids long. V gave up 0 bases and J gave up 0 bases, with 9 bases separating them. CDR3 sequence reads: CASSQSRGRSNQPQHF. The CDR3 nucleotides are TGCGCCAGCAGTCAATCGAGAGGACGTAGCAATCAGCCCCAGCATTTT.

This chain connects TRBV25-1 to TRBJ2-6, with TRBD1 identical over 7 bases. Germline lookup yields CDR1 MGHDK and CDR2 SYGVNS. V dropped 4 bases and J dropped 4; count of bases not matched to a gene: 10. The CDR3 is made up of 17 amino acids. The CDR3 loop is CASSVRQGISGANVLTF. DNA of the CDR3: TGTGCCAGCAGTGTGCGACAGGGAATTTCCGGGGCCAACGTCCTGACTTTC.

The CDR3: CAWSPAAGNYNSPLHF. The CDR3 DNA sequence: TGTGCCTGGAGCCCGGCTGCAGGAAATTATAATTCACCCCTCCACTTT. The chain uses TRBV30 and TRBJ1-6; D unclear. V lost 3 bases, J lost 4 bases, and 16 bases lay in between. This CDR3 is 16 amino acids long. CDR1 is GTSNPN, CDR2 SVGIG, per germline (reference sequence).

V is TRBV29-1 and J is TRBJ2-1; TRBD1 agrees at 7 bases. Per germline, CDR1 SQVTM and CDR2 ANQGSEA. This CDR3 is 13 amino acids long. After removal of 7 bases from V and 9 bases from J, the junction contained 12 bases not matched to a gene. The CDR3 DNA is TGCAGCGCCGGAACAGGGGCCATCGGTGAGCAGTTCTTC. Translating it yields CSAGTGAIGEQFF.

This chain links TRBV15 with TRBJ1-4; D perhaps matches TRBD1 (5 bases). With 0 bases removed from V and 8 bases from J, the gap between germline ends came to 7 bases. Germline assignment: CDR1 LNHNV and CDR2 YYDKDF (reference sequence). The CDR3 sequence is 13 residues long. The CDR3 bases are TGTGCCACCAGCAGAGATCAGGGAGAAAAACTGTTTTTT. This sequence encodes CATSRDQGEKLFF.

V usage is TRBV10-3 and J usage is TRBJ1-5; TRBD1 might be the D (5 bases). Germline V gene data show CDR1 as ENHRY and CDR2 as SYGVKD. The CDR3 extends over 13 amino acids. The germline V and J ends were trimmed by 5 bases and 6 bases, with 11 bases remaining between them. CDR3 DNA: TGTGCCATCAGTCCAGGTGGGGGTCAGCCCCAGCATTTT. Its translation: CAISPGGGQPQHF.

This clone was counted only a few times. This chain links TRBV2 with TRBJ1-5, with D uncertain. Germline assignment: CDR1 SNHLY and CDR2 FYNNEI. The CDR3 covers 14 residues. V gave up 7 bases and J gave up 6 bases, with 16 bases separating them. The CDR3 DNA follows: TGTGCCAGCATGATTGGGCTGAGTGCTCAGCCCCAGCATTTT. Its translation: CASMIGLSAQPQHF. Drawing the rest from reference TRBV2 and TRBJ1-5, the complete variable domain is EPEVTQTPSHQVTQMGQEVILRCVPISNHLYFYWYRQILGQKVEFLVSFYNNEISEKSEIFDDQFSVERPDGSNFTLKIRSTKLEDSAMYFCASMIGLSAQPQHFGDGTRLSIL.

This clone was seen only a few times. The chain employs TRBV7-2 and TRBJ1-2; D is unresolved. The germline V gene has CDR1 SGHTA and CDR2 FQGNSA. Trimming removed 4 bases from V and 4 bases from J, with 16 bases in between. This CDR3 has 15 residues. In DNA, the CDR3 is TGTGCCAGCAGCTCAGTGGGAGCTGGCGTCTATGGCTACACCTTC. Translating it yields CASSSVGAGVYGYTF.

The rearrangement links TRBV7-2 to TRBJ2-5; D is possibly TRBD2 (6 bases). Germline V gene sequence: CDR1 SGHTA, CDR2 FQGNSA. Between the trimmed V and J ends, which lost 4 bases and 7 bases, there was a span of 16 bases. This CDR3 comprises 14 residues. CDR3 coding DNA: TGTGCCAGCAGCTCAGCGGGTACTCCCGGGACCCAGTACTTC. It specifies CASSSAGTPGTQYF.

The CDR3 spells CASSPANTQYF. The CDR3 nucleotides are TGTGCCAGCAGCCCTGCTAATACGCAGTATTTT. The rearrangement links TRBV11-2 to TRBJ2-3; D gene uncertain. V was shortened by 5 bases and J by 7 bases, with 7 bases between the two germline ends. The CDR3 runs to 11 residues. From germline, CDR1 is SGHAT and CDR2 FQNNGV.